This TCR beta chain was sequenced for a study of Graves' ophthalmopathy and Graves' hyperthyroidism. Findings of the study overall: Thyroid clonotypes that were expanded above 0.001 frequency mostly also appeared in blood.

CDR3 regions of TCR beta were amplified from RNA transcripts. Following a first-round RT-PCR that used HTBI primers, a second-round multiplex PCR was carried out. From the multiplex PCR reads, TCRdb called clonotypes with MiXCR, one entry per CDR3 protein. The table shows under 250,000 distinct CDR3 sequences, with under 30% occurring only once. On this clonotype itself: Its antigen remains unidentified.

The diagnostic workup employed clinical symptoms, serum thyroxine, TRAb, thyroid ultrasound and orbital computed tomography. With 0 bases removed from V and 0 bases from J, the gap between germline ends came to 6 bases. The CDR3 length is 15 residues. CDR1 and CDR2 (germline): MNHEY, SVGAGI. The sequenced material came from peripheral blood. The V call is TRBV6-5, the J call TRBJ1-5; no firm D call. This receptor was identified in a man aged 50 to 60 with Graves' ophthalmopathy. The CDR3 DNA follows: TGTGCCAGCAGTTACTCATCAGCTAGCAATCAGCCCCAGCATTTT. Residues: CASSYSSASNQPQHF.